At least ten counts were recorded for the clone carrying this T cell receptor beta chain. Its antigen is currently unknown. Using its own MiXCR run on the 5' RACE reads, TCRdb lists one record per CDR3 protein. Seen here are 20,000 to 25,000 distinct CDR3 sequences, 4.8% observed once, and the top ten hold roughly a tenth. V lost 3 bases and J 2 bases, leaving 8 bases between the germline ends. The germline V gene has CDR1 SQVTM and CDR2 ANQGSEA. The CDR3 is 12 residues long. The source of the sample is a study of spatial heterogeneity in lung cancer. Study at large: Detection consistently captured more beta-chain sequences than alpha-chain sequences.

Study findings and constraints: Higher tumor mutation counts went along with higher counts of expanded intratumoral alpha and beta TCRs. Coverage estimated for tumor T cells reached around 7% for alpha chains and around 12% for beta chains.

The time point was: sample taken at primary tumor resection. Samples came from 60 to 75 TRACERx patients with untreated early-stage lung cancer. Sequencing of whole RNA from tumor, nontumor lung or frozen PBMC involved no sorting. Here the sequenced sample was lung tumor tissue, taken at surgery. The chain links TRBV29-1 to TRBJ2-7; D possibly uses TRBD1 or TRBD2 (5 bases each). This receptor was taken from a male donor with early-stage non-small cell lung cancer. DNA for the CDR3: TGCAGCGTTGATTCGGGGCCCTACGAGCAGTACTTC. It yields the protein CSVDSGPYEQYF.